The clone carrying this TCR beta chain showed up just a few times. TCRdb analysed the RT-PCR reads with MiXCR anew, one entry per CDR3 protein. The sample contains about 570,000 distinct CDR3 sequences, roughly 10% of which appear only once. This sample was taken from a study of response to subunit inactivated influenza vaccine. Germline values: CDR1 SGHTA, CDR2 FQGTGA. V was pared by 2 bases and J by 5 bases, with 12 bases between. The CDR3 spans 15 residues. These data also formed part of another study, on T cells expressing NK-cell markers. As that study records: UMIs were included in TCR beta cDNA generated by 5'RACE template switching. Beta-chain profiling covered CD3+CD56+NKG2C+, CD3+CD56+NKG2C- and CD3+CD56-NKG2C+ sorted subsets. With respect to HCMV, most of the eight sequenced donors were seropositive, and one was seronegative.

This clonotype was obtained from a man aged 50-59 years who received an inactivated influenza vaccine. The sample in question was PBMCs from blood, obtained on the day of vaccination. The J gene is TRBJ2-2, the V gene TRBV7-3; the D gene is possibly TRBD1 (5 bases). CDR3 amino acids: CASSLSAGRTGELFF. CDR3 nucleotides: TGTGCCAGCAGCTTATCGGCAGGGCGTACCGGGGAGCTGTTTTTT. Variable domain in full (rest from reference TRBV7-3 and TRBJ2-2): GAGVSQTPSNKVTEKGKYVELRCDPISGHTALYWYRQSLGQGPEFLIYFQGTGAADDSGLPNDRFFAVRPEGSVSTLKIQRTERGDSAVYLCASSLSAGRTGELFFGEGSRLTVL.